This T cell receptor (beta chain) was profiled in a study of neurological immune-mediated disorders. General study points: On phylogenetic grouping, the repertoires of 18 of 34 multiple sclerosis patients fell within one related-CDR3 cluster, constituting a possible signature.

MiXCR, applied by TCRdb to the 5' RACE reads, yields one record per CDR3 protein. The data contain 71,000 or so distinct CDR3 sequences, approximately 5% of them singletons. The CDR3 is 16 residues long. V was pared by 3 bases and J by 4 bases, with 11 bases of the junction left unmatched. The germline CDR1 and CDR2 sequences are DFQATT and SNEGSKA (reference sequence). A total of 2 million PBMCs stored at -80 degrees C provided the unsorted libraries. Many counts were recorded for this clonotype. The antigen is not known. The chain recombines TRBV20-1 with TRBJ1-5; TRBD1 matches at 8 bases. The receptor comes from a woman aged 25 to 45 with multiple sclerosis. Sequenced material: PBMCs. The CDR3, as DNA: TGCAGTGCTAGTGAGCAGGGGGCGAATCGGAATCAGCCCCAGCATTTT. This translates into CSASEQGANRNQPQHF.